These T cell receptor beta chains were read from a single sample in a study of vaccination and CD4 T cells after COVID-19. Each CDR3 protein gets one entry after TCRdb re-called the PCR reads with MiXCR. The sample holds just under 20,000 distinct CDR3 sequences, 42% seen once. For these receptors, no antigen is known. Sequences were derived from CD4+ T cells from blood, cultured in vitro, sampled before SARS-CoV-2 vaccination. The receptors come from a human donor who received a COVID-19 vaccine. The CDR3 runs from the conserved cysteine through the conserved F or W. The D gene is left open where the match is weak. A row's size may be missing; if present it is once, few, many or a size class.

>few|TRBJ1-2|TRBV24-1|19|TRBD1
CATSDAMDRVAPGITGYTF
TGTGCCACCAGTGATGCAATGGACAGGGTCGCTCCCGGAATCACTGGCTACACCTTC
>few|TRBJ1-1|TRBV10-3|14|NA
CAISEGRENTEAFF
TGTGCCATCAGTGAAGGCAGAGAGAACACTGAAGCTTTCTTT
>NA|TRBJ2-7|TRBV18|15|TRBD1
CASSPQGTGTYEQYF
TGTGCCAGCTCACCCCAGGGGACAGGGACCTACGAGCAGTACTTC
>NA|TRBJ2-1|TRBV29-1|15|TRBD2
CSVVPSGGHRYEQFF
TGCAGCGTTGTCCCCAGCGGGGGCCACAGGTATGAGCAGTTCTTC
>NA|TRBJ1-1|TRBV11-3|14|NA
CASSLYGGNTEAFF
TGTGCCAGCAGCTTATACGGCGGGAACACTGAAGCTTTCTTT
>NA|TRBJ2-2|TRBV19|15|NA
CASSMGEWNTGELFF
TGTGCCAGTAGTATGGGGGAGTGGAACACCGGGGAGCTGTTTTTT
>NA|TRBJ2-7|TRBV7-9|15|NA
CASSLGASLSYEQYF
TGTGCCAGCAGCTTAGGGGCCAGCCTCTCCTACGAGCAGTACTTC
>NA|TRBJ1-2|TRBV19|16|TRBD1
CASSIPSRGQGRGYTF
TGTGCCAGTAGTATTCCTTCGCGGGGACAGGGTAGAGGCTACACCTTC
>few|TRBJ2-5|TRBV2|15|NA
CASSELYREGETQYF
TGTGCCAGCAGTGAACTCTACAGGGAGGGGGAGACCCAGTACTTC
>NA|TRBJ2-5|TRBV6-5|11|NA
CASSYGETQYF
TGTGCCAGCAGTTACGGGGAGACCCAGTACTTC
>NA|TRBJ2-3|TRBV5-4|17|TRBD2
CASSPRAPGLGADTQYF
TGTGCCAGCAGCCCGCGGGCTCCGGGACTAGGGGCAGATACGCAGTATTTT
>NA|TRBJ1-3|TRBV20-1|16|TRBD1
CSARDFDRVNGNTIYF
TGCAGTGCTAGAGATTTCGACAGGGTAAATGGAAACACCATATATTTT
>NA|TRBJ2-5|TRBV15|14|NA
CATSRGAYQETQYF
TGTGCCACCAGCAGAGGGGCGTACCAAGAGACCCAGTACTTC
>NA|TRBJ1-1|TRBV7-8|17|NA
CASSHNRRGQLNTEAFF
TGTGCCAGCAGCCACAACCGACGTGGACAGCTGAACACTGAAGCTTTCTTT
>few|TRBJ2-5|TRBV10-1|16|TRBD1
CASSESTQGAQETQYF
TGCGCCAGCAGTGAGTCGACACAGGGGGCGCAGGAGACCCAGTACTTC
>NA|TRBJ1-1|TRBV2|14|NA
CASIVPQMNTEAFF
TGTGCCAGCATAGTCCCTCAAATGAACACTGAAGCTTTCTTT
>NA|TRBJ2-2|TRBV10-1|14|NA
CASSERRNTGELFF
TGCGCCAGCAGTGAGCGTCGGAACACCGGGGAGCTGTTTTTT
>NA|TRBJ1-2|TRBV5-1|14|TRBD1
CASSLHQGADGYTF
TGCGCCAGCAGCTTGCACCAGGGGGCCGATGGCTACACCTTC
>NA|TRBJ1-1|TRBV19|16|TRBD1
CASSRGTGASDTEAFF
TGTGCCAGTAGTAGAGGGACAGGGGCGTCGGACACTGAAGCTTTCTTT
>NA|TRBJ2-7|TRBV29-1|14|TRBD2
CSALTSGSTYEQYF
TGCAGCGCCCTGACTAGCGGGAGCACCTACGAGCAGTACTTC
>NA|TRBJ2-7|TRBV2|13|NA
CASGQLRTYEQYF
TGTGCCAGCGGGCAGCTTAGAACCTACGAGCAGTACTTC
>NA|TRBJ1-2|TRBV7-9|15|NA
CASSLVRDSPYGYTF
TGTGCCAGCAGCTTAGTCCGGGATTCCCCCTATGGCTACACCTTC
>few|TRBJ2-6|TRBV30|16|NA
CAWSVVRGSGANVLTF
TGTGCCTGGAGTGTAGTACGGGGCAGCGGGGCCAACGTCCTGACTTTC
>few|TRBJ2-7|TRBV19|14|TRBD1
CASSETGTGGKQYF
TGTGCCAGTAGTGAAACCGGGACAGGGGGGAAGCAGTACTTC
>few|TRBJ1-5|TRBV12-3/TRBV12-4|16|TRBD1
CASTDNGGGSNQPQHF
TGTGCCAGCACCGATAATGGAGGGGGCAGCAATCAGCCCCAGCATTTT
>few|TRBJ1-1|TRBV2|16|NA
CASSVAGTSSVGTAFF
TGTGCCAGCAGTGTTGCCGGCACATCCTCGGTGGGGACAGCTTTCTTT
>NA|TRBJ1-2|TRBV3-1|14|NA
CASSQVDVQEGYTF
TGTGCCAGCAGCCAAGTAGATGTCCAGGAGGGCTACACCTTC
>few|TRBJ1-3|TRBV6-4|16|TRBD1
CASSNAGGEGGNTIYF
TGTGCCAGCAGTAACGCAGGGGGCGAAGGAGGAAACACCATATATTTT
>NA|TRBJ2-7|TRBV19|16|TRBD1
CASSTRTGRQTYEQYF
TGTGCCAGTAGTACCAGGACAGGGCGACAAACCTACGAGCAGTACTTC
>NA|TRBJ2-7|TRBV30|13|TRBD1
CAWTRDSLYEQYF
TGTGCCTGGACCCGGGACAGCCTTTACGAGCAGTACTTC
>few|TRBJ2-5|TRBV4-1|15|NA
CASSQSTGLQETQYF
TGCGCCAGCAGCCAATCGACAGGACTCCAAGAGACCCAGTACTTC
>NA|TRBJ2-3|TRBV24-1|17|TRBD1
CATSDYGEDREGDTQYF
TGTGCCACCAGTGATTATGGCGAGGACAGGGAAGGAGATACGCAGTATTTT
>few|TRBJ2-1|TRBV14|17|TRBD2
CASSQRRGGSSYNEQFF
TGTGCCAGCAGCCAGAGGCGGGGGGGCTCGTCCTACAATGAGCAGTTCTTC
>NA|TRBJ2-5|TRBV6-1|14|NA
CASRVTGWQETQYF
TGTGCCAGCAGGGTTACAGGGTGGCAAGAGACCCAGTACTTC
>NA|TRBJ1-1|TRBV20-1|15|NA
CSASPRGLVDTEAFF
TGCAGTGCTAGTCCCAGGGGATTGGTGGACACTGAAGCTTTCTTT
>NA|TRBJ1-2|TRBV5-1|16|TRBD1
CASSPRGPGTGNGYTF
TGCGCCAGCAGCCCGCGGGGGCCCGGGACAGGGAATGGCTACACCTTC
>few|TRBJ2-3|TRBV12-3/TRBV12-4|14|NA
CASSPRGTVDTQYF
TGTGCCAGCAGTCCACGCGGCACTGTGGATACGCAGTATTTT
>NA|TRBJ1-4|TRBV5-1|15|TRBD1
CASSLAAGGYEKLFF
TGCGCCAGCAGCTTGGCCGCAGGGGGATATGAAAAACTGTTTTTT
>few|TRBJ2-5|TRBV24-1|15|TRBD2
CATSERLAGEETQYF
TGTGCCACCAGTGAGCGACTAGCGGGAGAAGAGACCCAGTACTTC
>few|TRBJ1-6|TRBV20-1|14|TRBD1
CSARIRTGNSPLHF
TGCAGTGCTAGGATCAGGACAGGGAATTCACCCCTCCACTTT
>NA|TRBJ1-1|TRBV6-1|18|TRBD1
CASSIDGTEFMMNTEAFF
TGTGCCAGCAGCATCGACGGGACAGAATTCATGATGAACACTGAAGCTTTCTTT
>NA|TRBJ2-5|TRBV6-5|16|TRBD1
CASSYPGQGAQETQYF
TGTGCCAGCAGTTACCCCGGACAGGGGGCTCAAGAGACCCAGTACTTC
>few|TRBJ1-2|TRBV15|15|NA
CATSRGGTNNYGYTF
TGTGCCACCAGCAGAGGTGGCACTAATAACTATGGCTACACCTTC
>NA|TRBJ1-1|TRBV21-1|19|NA
CASSKAFQDTRPMNTEAFF
TGTGCCAGCAGCAAAGCTTTTCAGGACACTAGACCTATGAACACTGAAGCTTTCTTT
>NA|TRBJ1-2|TRBV7-9|15|TRBD1
CASSLGTGGATGYTF
TGTGCCAGCAGCTTGGGGACAGGGGGCGCGACTGGCTACACCTTC
>few|TRBJ2-5|TRBV6-5|13|TRBD1
CASSSTGEETQYF
TGTGCCAGCAGTTCAACAGGGGAAGAGACCCAGTACTTC
>NA|TRBJ2-7|TRBV10-1|14|TRBD2
CANWGLAGGYEQYF
TGCGCCAATTGGGGACTAGCGGGGGGGTACGAGCAGTACTTC
>NA|TRBJ2-3|TRBV25-1|16|NA
CASSDGAVGWTDTQYF
TGTGCCAGCAGTGATGGGGCCGTTGGGTGGACAGATACGCAGTATTTT
>NA|TRBJ2-5|TRBV19|14|TRBD2
CASSIGTSLETQYF
TGTGCCAGTAGTATTGGGACTAGCCTAGAGACCCAGTACTTC
>NA|TRBJ2-7|TRBV6-2/TRBV6-3|14|TRBD1
CASSYVTGAYEQYF
TGTGCCAGCAGTTACGTCACAGGGGCATACGAGCAGTACTTC
>NA|TRBJ1-2|TRBV10-1|15|TRBD1
CASRVYDRAGYGYTF
TGCGCCAGCAGGGTTTATGACAGGGCCGGCTATGGCTACACCTTC
>NA|TRBJ1-6|TRBV20-1|15|NA
CSAREIKGSNSPLHF
TGCAGTGCTAGAGAAATAAAGGGAAGTAATTCACCCCTCCACTTT
>NA|TRBJ1-2|TRBV7-2|12|NA
CASSFGIYGYTF
TGTGCCAGCAGCTTCGGGATCTATGGCTACACCTTC
>few|TRBJ1-5|TRBV20-1|14|TRBD1
CSARGTGTRQPQHF
TGCAGTGCCCGGGGGACAGGGACTAGACAGCCCCAGCATTTT
>NA|TRBJ2-7|TRBV4-1|15|NA
CASSHNSGGIYEQYF
TGCGCCAGCAGCCATAACAGCGGAGGAATCTACGAGCAGTACTTC
>NA|TRBJ2-3|TRBV18|15|TRBD2
CASSRLAGILNTQYF
TGTGCCAGCTCACGACTAGCGGGGATATTAAATACGCAGTATTTT